Sequencing of this T cell receptor (beta chain) was carried out in a study of shared clonotypes between healthy human individuals. The V gene end was trimmed by 4 bases and the J gene end by 1 base; junction bases not matched to a gene: 2. The germline CDR1 and CDR2 sequences are SEHNR and FQNEAQ (reference sequence). This CDR3 has 14 residues. For this clone: Other DNA sequences in the sample encode the same CDR3.

Per the original data handling: With immunoSEQ giving junction-only sequences and no quality scores, filtering differed. Measured with immunoSEQ multiplex PCR; TCRdb has only the in-frame clones, and not every one. The V and J calls and clone size are taken from that table; D and trimming were inferred from the DNA. There are 2 million to 3 million clones in the sample; approximately 93% occur only once, and more than 0.35% lies in the top ten. The rearrangement links TRBV7-9 to TRBJ2-7, with TRBD2 matching over 9 bases. The specimen sequenced was naive CD4+ T cells from PBMCs. Subset described: CD45RA+ positively selected. This sequence was found in a man aged 18-30 years in good health. Some clones in this sample may be carry-over from other donors' samples. The CDR3 DNA reads TGTGCCAGCAGCTCGACTAGCGGATCCTACGAGCAGTACTTC. Translating it yields CASSSTSGSYEQYF.